This T cell receptor beta chain stems from a study of T-cell memory formation after mild COVID-19. Whole-study findings and limits: Among CD4+ contracting clones, most were CM and EM, and CD8+ ones EMRA. Whereas later expanders leaned CD4+, clones contracting day 15 to 85 showed a balanced CD4/CD8 makeup. The study detected some responding clones in pre-infection memory, suggesting cross-reactive memory joined.

Researchers used 5'RACE with constant-segment primers to make TCR alpha and TCR beta cDNA libraries that carry sample barcodes and UMIs. TCRdb used MiXCR to reprocess the 5' RACE reads, holding one entry per CDR3 protein. The table has some 130,000 distinct CDR3 sequences, around 27% seen once. V lost 6 bases and J lost 1, with 12 bases in between. Looked up from germline, CDR1 is MNHEY and CDR2 is SMNVEV (reference sequence). The length of the CDR3 is 14 residues. This clonotype was seen just once. The antigen is not known. Source material: PBMCs or a T cell subset sorted from them (not recorded which). This receptor was identified in an adult woman who had mild COVID-19 (a few samples of this study predate the infection). Cell type and time point are not known. The chain is built from TRBV27 and TRBJ1-2; D is unresolved. The CDR3 bases are TGTGCCAGCAGGCCACACTACAGTAACTATGGCTACACCTTC. Residues: CASRPHYSNYGYTF.